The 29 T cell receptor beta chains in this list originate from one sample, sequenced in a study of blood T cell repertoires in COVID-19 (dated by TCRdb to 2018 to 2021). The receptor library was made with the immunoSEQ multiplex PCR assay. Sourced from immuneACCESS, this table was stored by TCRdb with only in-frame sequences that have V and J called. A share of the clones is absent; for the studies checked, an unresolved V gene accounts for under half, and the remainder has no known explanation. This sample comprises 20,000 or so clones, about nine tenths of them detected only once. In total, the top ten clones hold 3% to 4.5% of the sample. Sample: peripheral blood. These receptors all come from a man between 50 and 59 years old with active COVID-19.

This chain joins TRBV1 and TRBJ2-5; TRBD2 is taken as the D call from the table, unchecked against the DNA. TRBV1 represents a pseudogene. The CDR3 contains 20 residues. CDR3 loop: CTSSRFWTSGGAGVWETQYF. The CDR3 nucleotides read TGCACCAGCAGCCGATTCTGGACTAGCGGGGGGGCAGGGGTTTGGGAGACCCAGTACTTC.

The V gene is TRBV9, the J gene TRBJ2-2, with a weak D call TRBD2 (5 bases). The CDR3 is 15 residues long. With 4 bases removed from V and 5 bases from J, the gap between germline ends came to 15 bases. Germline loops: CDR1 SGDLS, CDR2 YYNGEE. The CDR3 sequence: CASSPRVGGTGELFF. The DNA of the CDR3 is TGTGCCAGCAGCCCTCGCGTCGGAGGAACCGGGGAGCTGTTTTTT.

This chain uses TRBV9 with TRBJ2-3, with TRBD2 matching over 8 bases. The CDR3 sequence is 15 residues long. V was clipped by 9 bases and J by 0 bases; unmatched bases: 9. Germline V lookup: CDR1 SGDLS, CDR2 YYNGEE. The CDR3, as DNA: TGTGCCACCCAGAGGGGGACTAGTAGCACAGATACGCAGTATTTT. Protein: CATQRGTSSTDTQYF.

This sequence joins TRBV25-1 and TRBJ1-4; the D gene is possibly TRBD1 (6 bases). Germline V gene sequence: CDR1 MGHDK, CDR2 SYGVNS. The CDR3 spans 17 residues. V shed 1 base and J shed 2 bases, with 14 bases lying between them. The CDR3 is CASSEFRGPPTNEKLFF. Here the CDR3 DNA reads TGTGCCAGCAGTGAATTCAGGGGCCCCCCCACTAATGAAAAACTGTTTTTT.

DNA of the CDR3: TGCGCCAGCACCCAGGGTAGCGGAACCTACGAGCAGTACTTC. This codes for CASTQGSGTYEQYF. The rearrangement joins TRBV5-1 to TRBJ2-7; possibly TRBD2 for D (6 bases). V shed 6 bases and J shed 2 bases, with 15 bases lying between them. CDR3 length: 14 amino acids. Germline V gene sequence: CDR1 SGHRS, CDR2 YFSETQ.

The CDR3 spells CASQKDRNNQPQHF. DNA for the CDR3: TGTGCTAGTCAAAAGGACAGGAACAATCAGCCCCAGCATTTT. This chain uses TRBV12-5 with TRBJ1-5; 7 nucleotides agree with TRBD1. Germline V lookup: CDR1 LGHNT, CDR2 FRNRAP. The CDR3 has 14 residues. The V gene end was trimmed by 8 bases and the J gene end by 3 bases; junction bases not matched to a gene: 7.

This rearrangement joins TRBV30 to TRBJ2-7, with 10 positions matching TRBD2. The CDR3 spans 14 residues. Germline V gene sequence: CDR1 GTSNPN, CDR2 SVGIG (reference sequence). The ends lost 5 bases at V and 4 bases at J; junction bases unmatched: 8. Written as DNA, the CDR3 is TGTGCCTGGGACCTTAGCGGGGGGTCTTACGAGCAGTACTTC. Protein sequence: CAWDLSGGSYEQYF.

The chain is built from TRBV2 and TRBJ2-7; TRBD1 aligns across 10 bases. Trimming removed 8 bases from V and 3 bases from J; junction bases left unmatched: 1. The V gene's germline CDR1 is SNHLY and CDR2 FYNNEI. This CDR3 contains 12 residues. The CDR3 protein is CASRDRGYEQYF. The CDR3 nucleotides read TGTGCCAGCCGGGACAGGGGCTACGAGCAGTACTTC.

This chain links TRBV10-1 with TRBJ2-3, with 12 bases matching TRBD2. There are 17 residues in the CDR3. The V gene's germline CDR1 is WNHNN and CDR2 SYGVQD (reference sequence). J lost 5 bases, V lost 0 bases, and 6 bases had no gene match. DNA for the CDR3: TGCGCCAGCAGTGAGTCAGTGCTAGCGGGGGGGCGAGATACGCAGTATTTT. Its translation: CASSESVLAGGRDTQYF.

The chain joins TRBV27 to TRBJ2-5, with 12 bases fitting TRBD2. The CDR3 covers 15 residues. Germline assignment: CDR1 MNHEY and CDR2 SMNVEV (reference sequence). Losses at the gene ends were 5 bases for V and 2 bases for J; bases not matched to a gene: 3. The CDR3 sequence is CASSTLAGGQETQYF. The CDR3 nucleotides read TGTGCCAGCAGTACACTAGCGGGGGGACAAGAGACCCAGTACTTC.

The CDR3: CASSGGGNTIYF. The CDR3 DNA is TGTGCCAGTAGTGGCGGTGGAAACACCATATATTTT. The genes are TRBV19 and TRBJ1-3; no reliable D call. The CDR3 has 12 residues. Trimming shortened V by 5 bases and J by 3 bases, and 5 bases separated the two germline ends. CDR1 LNHDA and CDR2 SQIVND come from the germline V gene (reference sequence).

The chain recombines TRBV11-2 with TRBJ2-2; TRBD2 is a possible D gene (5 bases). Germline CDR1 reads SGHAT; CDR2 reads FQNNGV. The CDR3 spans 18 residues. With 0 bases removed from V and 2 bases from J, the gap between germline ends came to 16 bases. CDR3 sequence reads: CASSLESVRRINTGELFF. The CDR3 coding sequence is TGTGCCAGCAGCTTAGAGTCGGTTAGGAGGATAAACACCGGGGAGCTGTTTTTT.

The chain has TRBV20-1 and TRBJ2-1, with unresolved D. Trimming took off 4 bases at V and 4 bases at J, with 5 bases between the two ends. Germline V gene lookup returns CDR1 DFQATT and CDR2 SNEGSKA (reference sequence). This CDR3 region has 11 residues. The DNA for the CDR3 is TGCAGTGCTACCAGTTACAATGAGCAGTTCTTC. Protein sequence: CSATSYNEQFF.

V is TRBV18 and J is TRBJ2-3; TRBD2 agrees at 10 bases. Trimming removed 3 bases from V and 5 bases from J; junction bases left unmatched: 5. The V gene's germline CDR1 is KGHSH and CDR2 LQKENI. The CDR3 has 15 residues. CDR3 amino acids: CASSPLAGVRDTQYF. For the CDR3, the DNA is TGTGCCAGCTCACCGCTAGCGGGGGTACGAGATACGCAGTATTTT.

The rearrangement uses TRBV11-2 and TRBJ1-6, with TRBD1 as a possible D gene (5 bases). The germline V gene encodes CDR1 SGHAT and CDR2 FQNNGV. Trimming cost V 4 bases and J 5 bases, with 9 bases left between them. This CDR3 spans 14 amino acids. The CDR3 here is CASSSRVNNSPLHF. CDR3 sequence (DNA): TGTGCCAGCAGCTCCAGGGTCAATAATTCACCCCTCCACTTT.

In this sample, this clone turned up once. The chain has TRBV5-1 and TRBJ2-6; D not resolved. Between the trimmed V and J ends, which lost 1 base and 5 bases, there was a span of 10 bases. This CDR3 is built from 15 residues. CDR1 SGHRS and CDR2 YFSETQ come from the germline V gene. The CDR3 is CASSLNLGRANVLTF. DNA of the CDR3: TGCGCCAGCAGCTTGAATCTTGGGCGGGCCAACGTCCTGACTTTC.

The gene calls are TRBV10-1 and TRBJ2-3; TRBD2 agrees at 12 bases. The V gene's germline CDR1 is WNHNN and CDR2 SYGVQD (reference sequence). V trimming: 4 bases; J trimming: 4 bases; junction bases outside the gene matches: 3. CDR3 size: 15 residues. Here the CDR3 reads CASSGTSGVADTQYF. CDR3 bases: TGCGCCAGCAGTGGGACTAGCGGGGTAGCAGATACGCAGTATTTT.

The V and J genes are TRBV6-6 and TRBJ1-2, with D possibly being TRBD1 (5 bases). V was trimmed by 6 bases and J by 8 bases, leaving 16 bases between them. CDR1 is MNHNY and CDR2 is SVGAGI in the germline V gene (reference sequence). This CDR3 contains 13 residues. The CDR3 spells CASSTPRVGGYTF. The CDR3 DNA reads TGTGCCAGCAGCACCCCCAGGGTAGGGGGCTACACCTTC.

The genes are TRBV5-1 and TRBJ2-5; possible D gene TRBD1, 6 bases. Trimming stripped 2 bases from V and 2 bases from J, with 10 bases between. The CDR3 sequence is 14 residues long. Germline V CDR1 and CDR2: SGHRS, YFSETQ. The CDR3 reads CASSFGQIQETQYF. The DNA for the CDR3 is TGCGCCAGCAGCTTCGGACAGATACAAGAGACCCAGTACTTC.

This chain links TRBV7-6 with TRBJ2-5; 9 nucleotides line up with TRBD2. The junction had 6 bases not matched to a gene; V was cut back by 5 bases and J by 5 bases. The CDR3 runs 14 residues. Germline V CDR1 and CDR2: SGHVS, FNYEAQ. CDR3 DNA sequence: TGTGCCAGCAGCCAAAGCGGGGGGTTGGAGACCCAGTACTTC. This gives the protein CASSQSGGLETQYF.

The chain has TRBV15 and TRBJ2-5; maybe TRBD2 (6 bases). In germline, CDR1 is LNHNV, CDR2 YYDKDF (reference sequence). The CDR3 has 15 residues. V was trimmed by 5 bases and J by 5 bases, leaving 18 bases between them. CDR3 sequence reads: CATSGGDPPSETQYF. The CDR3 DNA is TGTGCCACCAGCGGCGGGGACCCCCCGTCGGAGACCCAGTACTTC.

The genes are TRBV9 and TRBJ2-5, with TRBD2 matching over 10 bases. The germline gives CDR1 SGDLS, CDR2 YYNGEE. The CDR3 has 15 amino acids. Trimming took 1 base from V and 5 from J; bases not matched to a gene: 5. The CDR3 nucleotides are TGTGCCAGCAGCGTAAGCGGGGGGGCCGATGAGACCCAGTACTTC. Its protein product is CASSVSGGADETQYF.

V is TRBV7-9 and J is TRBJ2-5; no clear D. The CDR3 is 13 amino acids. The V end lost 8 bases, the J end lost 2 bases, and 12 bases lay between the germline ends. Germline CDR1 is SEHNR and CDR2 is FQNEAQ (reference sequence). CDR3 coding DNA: TGTGCCAGCTTAGTCAGCGAGCAAGAGACCCAGTACTTC. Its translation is CASLVSEQETQYF.

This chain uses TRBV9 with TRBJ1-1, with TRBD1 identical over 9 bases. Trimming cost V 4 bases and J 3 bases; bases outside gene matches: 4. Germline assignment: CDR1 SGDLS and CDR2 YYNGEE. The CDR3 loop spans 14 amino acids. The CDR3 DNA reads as TGTGCCAGCAGCAGGACAGGGGTTGACACTGAAGCTTTCTTT. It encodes CASSRTGVDTEAFF.

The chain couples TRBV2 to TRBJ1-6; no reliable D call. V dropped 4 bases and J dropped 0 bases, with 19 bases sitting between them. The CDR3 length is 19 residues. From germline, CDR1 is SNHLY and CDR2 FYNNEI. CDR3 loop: CASSAGTPQTGSYNSPLHF. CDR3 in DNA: TGTGCCAGCAGTGCAGGAACCCCTCAAACCGGCTCCTATAATTCACCCCTCCACTTT.

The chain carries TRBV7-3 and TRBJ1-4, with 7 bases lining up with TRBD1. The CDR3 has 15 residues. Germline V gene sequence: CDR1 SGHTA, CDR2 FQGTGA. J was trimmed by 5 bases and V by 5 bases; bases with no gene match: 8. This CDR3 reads CASSTRQGFNEKLFF. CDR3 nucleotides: TGTGCCAGCAGCACTCGACAGGGTTTCAATGAAAAACTGTTTTTT.

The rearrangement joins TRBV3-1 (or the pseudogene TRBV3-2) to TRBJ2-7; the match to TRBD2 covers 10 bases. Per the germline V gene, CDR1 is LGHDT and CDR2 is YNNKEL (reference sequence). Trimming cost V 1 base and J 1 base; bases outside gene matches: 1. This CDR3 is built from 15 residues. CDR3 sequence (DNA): TGTGCCAGCAGCCAAGGTAGCGGGGGGTCCTACGAGCAGTACTTC. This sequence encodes CASSQGSGGSYEQYF.

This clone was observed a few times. The CDR3 loop reads CASSEFGLSGGYTF. In DNA, the CDR3 is TGTGCCAGCAGTGAATTTGGGCTCTCGGGAGGCTACACCTTC. The V call is TRBV2, the J call TRBJ1-2; D is ambiguous. V was trimmed by 2 bases and J by 8 bases, leaving 15 bases between them. CDR1 SNHLY and CDR2 FYNNEI come from the germline V gene. The CDR3 is 14 residues long.

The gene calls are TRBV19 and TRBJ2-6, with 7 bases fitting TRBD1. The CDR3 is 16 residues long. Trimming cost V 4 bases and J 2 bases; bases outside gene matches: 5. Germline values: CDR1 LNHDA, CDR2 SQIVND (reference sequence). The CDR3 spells CASSRDGTAGANVLTF. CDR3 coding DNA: TGTGCCAGTAGTAGAGATGGGACAGCTGGGGCCAACGTCCTGACTTTC.